A single sample gave rise to the 2 T cell receptor beta chains below, sequenced in a study of Graves' ophthalmopathy and Graves' hyperthyroidism. Scientists amplified the TCR beta CDR3 regions from RNA transcripts. First-round RT-PCR employed HTBI primers, with a second-round multiplex PCR after it. TCRdb used MiXCR to reprocess the multiplex PCR reads, holding one entry per CDR3 protein. Found here are about 740,000 distinct CDR3 sequences, 35% to 50% of them singletons; the top ten hold about 40%. Specimen: peripheral blood. The receptors here all came from an adult man with Graves' ophthalmopathy.

The chain couples TRBV19 to TRBJ2-7; 9 bases are shared with TRBD1. Germline-derived CDR1 and CDR2 are LNHDA and SQIVND (reference sequence). The V and J ends lost 5 bases and 2 bases, in that order; junction bases with no gene match: 7. This CDR3 has 15 residues. The CDR3 is CASSPGQGLPYEQYF. CDR3 nucleotides: TGTGCCAGTAGTCCGGGACAGGGCCTCCCCTACGAGCAGTACTTC.

The chain is built from TRBV15 and TRBJ2-5; weak D call: TRBD2 (6 bases). The CDR3 sequence is 12 residues long. Per germline, CDR1 LNHNV and CDR2 YYDKDF (reference sequence). V lost 1 base and J 13 bases, leaving 13 bases between the germline ends. The CDR3 sequence is CATSRGREKLYF. In DNA form, the CDR3 reads TGTGCCACCAGCAGAGGACGGGAGAAACTGTACTTC.